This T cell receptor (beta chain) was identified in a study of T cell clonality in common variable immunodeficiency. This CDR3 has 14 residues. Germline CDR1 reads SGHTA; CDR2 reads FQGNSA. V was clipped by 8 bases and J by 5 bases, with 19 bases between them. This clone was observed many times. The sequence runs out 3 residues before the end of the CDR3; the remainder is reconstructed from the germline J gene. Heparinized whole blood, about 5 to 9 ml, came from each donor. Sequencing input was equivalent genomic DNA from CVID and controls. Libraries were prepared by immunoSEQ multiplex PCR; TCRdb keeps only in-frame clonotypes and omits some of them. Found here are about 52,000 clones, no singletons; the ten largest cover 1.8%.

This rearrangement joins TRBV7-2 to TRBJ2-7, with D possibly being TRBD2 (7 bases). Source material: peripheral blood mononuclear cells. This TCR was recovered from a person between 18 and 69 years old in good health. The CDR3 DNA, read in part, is TGTGCCAGCCGCCCGGGGGGACAAGGGGACGAG. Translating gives CASRPGGQGDE. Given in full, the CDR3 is CASRPGGQGDEQYF. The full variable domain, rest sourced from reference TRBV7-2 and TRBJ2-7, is GAGVSQSPSNKVTEKGKDVELRCDPISGHTALYWYRQSLGQGLEFLIYFQGNSAPDKSGLPSDRFSAERTGGSVSTLTIQRTQQEDSAVYLCASRPGGQGDEQYFGPGTRLTVT.